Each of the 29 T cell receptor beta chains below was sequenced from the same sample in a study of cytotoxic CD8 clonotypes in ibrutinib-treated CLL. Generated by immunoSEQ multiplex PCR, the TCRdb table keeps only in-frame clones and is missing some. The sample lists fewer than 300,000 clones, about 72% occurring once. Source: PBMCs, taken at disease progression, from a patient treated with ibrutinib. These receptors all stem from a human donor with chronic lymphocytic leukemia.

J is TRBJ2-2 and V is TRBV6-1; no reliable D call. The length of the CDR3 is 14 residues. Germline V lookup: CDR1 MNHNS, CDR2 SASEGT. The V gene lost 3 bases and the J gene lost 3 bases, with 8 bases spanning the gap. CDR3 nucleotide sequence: TGTGCCAGCAGTGACCAATCCCACACCGGGGAGCTGTTTTTT. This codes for CASSDQSHTGELFF.

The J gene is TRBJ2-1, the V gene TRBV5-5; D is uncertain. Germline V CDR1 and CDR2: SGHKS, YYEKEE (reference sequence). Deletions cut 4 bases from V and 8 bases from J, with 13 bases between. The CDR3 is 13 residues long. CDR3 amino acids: CASSGLVGDEQFF. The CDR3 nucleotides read TGTGCCAGCAGCGGCCTAGTTGGGGATGAGCAGTTCTTC.

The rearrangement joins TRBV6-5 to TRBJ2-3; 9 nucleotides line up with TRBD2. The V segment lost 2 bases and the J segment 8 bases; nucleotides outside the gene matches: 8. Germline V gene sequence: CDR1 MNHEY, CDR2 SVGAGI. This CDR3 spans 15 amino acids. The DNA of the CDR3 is TGTGCCAGCAGTTACAGTTGGACTAGCGAACTTACGCAGTATTTT. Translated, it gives CASSYSWTSELTQYF.

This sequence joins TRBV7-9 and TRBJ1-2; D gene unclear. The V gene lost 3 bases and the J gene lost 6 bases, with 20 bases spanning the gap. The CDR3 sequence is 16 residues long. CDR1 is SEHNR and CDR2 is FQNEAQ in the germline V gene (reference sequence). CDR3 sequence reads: CASSFLGRSWRNGYTF. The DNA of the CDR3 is TGTGCCAGCAGCTTTTTAGGGAGAAGCTGGCGAAATGGCTACACCTTC. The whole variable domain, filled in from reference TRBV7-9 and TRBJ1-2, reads DTGVSQNPRHKITKRGQNVTFRCDPISEHNRLYWYRQTLGQGPEFLTYFQNEAQLEKSRLLSDRFSAERPKGSFSTLEIQRTEQGDSAMYLCASSFLGRSWRNGYTFGSGTRLTVV.

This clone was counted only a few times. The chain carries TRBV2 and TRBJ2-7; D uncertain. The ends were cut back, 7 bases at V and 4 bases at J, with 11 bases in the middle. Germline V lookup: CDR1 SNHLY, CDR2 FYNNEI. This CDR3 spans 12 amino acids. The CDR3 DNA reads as TGTGCCAGCAAGCAGTCGGATTACGAGCAGTACTTC. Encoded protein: CASKQSDYEQYF.

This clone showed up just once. The CDR3 loop is CASSLYYSGANVLTF. The CDR3 nucleotides are TGTGCCAGCAGTCTTTATTACTCTGGGGCCAACGTCCTGACTTTC. The chain combines TRBV11-2 with TRBJ2-6; no reliable D call. The germline V gene has CDR1 SGHAT and CDR2 FQNNGV. V was trimmed by 6 bases and J by 0 bases, leaving 9 bases between them. This CDR3 spans 15 amino acids.

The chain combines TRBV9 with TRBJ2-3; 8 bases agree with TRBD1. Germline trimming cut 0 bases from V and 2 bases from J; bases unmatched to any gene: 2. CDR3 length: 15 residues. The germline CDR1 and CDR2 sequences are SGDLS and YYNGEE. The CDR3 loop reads CASSVVDRDTDTQYF. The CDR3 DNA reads TGTGCCAGCAGCGTAGTGGACAGGGACACAGATACGCAGTATTTT.

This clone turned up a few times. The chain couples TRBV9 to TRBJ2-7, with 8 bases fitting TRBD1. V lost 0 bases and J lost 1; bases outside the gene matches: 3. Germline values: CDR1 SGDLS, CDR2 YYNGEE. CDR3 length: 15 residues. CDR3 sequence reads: CASSVEGQDSYEQYF. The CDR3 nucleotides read TGTGCCAGCAGCGTAGAGGGACAGGATTCCTACGAGCAGTACTTC. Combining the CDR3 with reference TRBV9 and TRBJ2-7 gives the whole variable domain DSGVTQTPKHLITATGQRVTLRCSPRSGDLSVYWYQQSLDQGLQFLIQYYNGEERAKGNILERFSAQQFPDLHSELNLSSLELGDSALYFCASSVEGQDSYEQYFGPGTRLTVT.

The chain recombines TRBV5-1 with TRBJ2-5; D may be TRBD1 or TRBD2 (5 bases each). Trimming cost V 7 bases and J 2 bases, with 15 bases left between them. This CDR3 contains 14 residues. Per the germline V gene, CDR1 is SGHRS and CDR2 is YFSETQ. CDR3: CASSLGDLQETQYF. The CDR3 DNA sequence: TGCGCCAGCTCCTTGGGGGACCTTCAAGAGACCCAGTACTTC.

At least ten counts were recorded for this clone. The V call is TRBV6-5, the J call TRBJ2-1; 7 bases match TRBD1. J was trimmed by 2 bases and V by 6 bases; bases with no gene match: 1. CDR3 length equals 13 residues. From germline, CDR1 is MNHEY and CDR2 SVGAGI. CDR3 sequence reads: CASRGTAYNEQFF. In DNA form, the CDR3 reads TGTGCCAGCAGAGGGACAGCCTACAATGAGCAGTTCTTC.

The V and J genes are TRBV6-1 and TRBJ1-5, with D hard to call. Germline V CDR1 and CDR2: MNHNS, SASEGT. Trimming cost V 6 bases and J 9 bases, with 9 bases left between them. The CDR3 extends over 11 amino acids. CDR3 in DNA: TGTGCCAGCAGAGGACTAGGGCCCCAGCATTTT. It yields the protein CASRGLGPQHF.

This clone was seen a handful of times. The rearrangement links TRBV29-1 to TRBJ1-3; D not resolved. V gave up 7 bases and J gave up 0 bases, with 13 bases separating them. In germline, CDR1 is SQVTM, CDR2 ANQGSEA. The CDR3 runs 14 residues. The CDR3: CSALSLDSGNTIYF. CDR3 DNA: TGCAGCGCCTTGTCCCTCGACTCTGGAAACACCATATATTTT.

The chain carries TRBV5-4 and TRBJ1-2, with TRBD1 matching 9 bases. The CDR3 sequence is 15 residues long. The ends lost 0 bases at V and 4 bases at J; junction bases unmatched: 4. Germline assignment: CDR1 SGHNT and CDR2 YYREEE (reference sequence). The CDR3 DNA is TGTGCCAGCAGCTTGGGACAGGGGGTTGGCTATGGCTACACCTTC. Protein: CASSLGQGVGYGYTF.

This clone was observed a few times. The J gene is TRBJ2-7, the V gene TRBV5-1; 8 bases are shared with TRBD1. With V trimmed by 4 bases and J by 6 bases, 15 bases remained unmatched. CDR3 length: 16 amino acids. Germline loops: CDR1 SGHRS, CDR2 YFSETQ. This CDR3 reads CASSPRPGQAHGEQYF. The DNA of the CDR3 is TGCGCCAGCAGCCCAAGGCCGGGACAGGCGCATGGCGAGCAGTACTTC.

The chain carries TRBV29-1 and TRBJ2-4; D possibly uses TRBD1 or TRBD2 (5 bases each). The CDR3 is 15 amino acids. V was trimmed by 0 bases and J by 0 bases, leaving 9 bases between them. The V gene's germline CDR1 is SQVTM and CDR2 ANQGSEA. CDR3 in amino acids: CSVEDRGGAKNIQYF. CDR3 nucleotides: TGCAGCGTTGAAGATCGGGGCGGAGCCAAAAACATTCAGTACTTC.

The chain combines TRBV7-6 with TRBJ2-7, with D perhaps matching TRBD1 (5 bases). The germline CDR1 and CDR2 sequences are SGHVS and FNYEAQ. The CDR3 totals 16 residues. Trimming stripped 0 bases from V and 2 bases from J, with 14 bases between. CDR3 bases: TGTGCCAGCAGCTTAGCCCACACTGGGGCTACCTACGAGCAGTACTTC. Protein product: CASSLAHTGATYEQYF. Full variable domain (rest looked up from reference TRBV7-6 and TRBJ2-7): GAGVSQSPRYKVTKRGQDVALRCDPISGHVSLYWYRQALGQGPEFLTYFNYEAQQDKSGLPNDRFSAERPEGSISTLTIQRTEQRDSAMYRCASSLAHTGATYEQYFGPGTRLTVT.

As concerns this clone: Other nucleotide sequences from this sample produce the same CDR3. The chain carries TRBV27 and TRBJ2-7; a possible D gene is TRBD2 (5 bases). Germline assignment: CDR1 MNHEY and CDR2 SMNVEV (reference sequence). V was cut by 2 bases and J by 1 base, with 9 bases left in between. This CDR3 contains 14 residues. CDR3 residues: CASSLGLASYEQYF. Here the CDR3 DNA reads TGTGCCAGCAGTTTAGGTTTAGCGTCCTACGAGCAGTACTTC.

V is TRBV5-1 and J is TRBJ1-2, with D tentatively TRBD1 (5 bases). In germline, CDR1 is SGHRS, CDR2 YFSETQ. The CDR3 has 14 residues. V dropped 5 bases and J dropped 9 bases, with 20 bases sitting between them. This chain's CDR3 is CASSYDGTPFSYTF. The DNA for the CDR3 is TGCGCCAGCAGTTACGACGGGACGCCTTTTAGCTACACCTTC.

CDR3 residues: CASSQGTGRHEQFF. The CDR3 bases are TGTGCCAGCAGCCAAGGGACAGGAAGGCATGAGCAGTTCTTC. The chain is built from TRBV5-5 and TRBJ2-1; 8 bases line up with TRBD1. This CDR3 has 14 residues. The J segment lost 8 bases and the V segment lost 4 bases, leaving 8 bases of the junction unmatched. CDR1 is SGHKS and CDR2 is YYEKEE in the germline V gene (reference sequence). Full variable domain (outside the CDR3, taken from reference TRBV5-5 and TRBJ2-1): DAGVTQSPTHLIKTRGQQVTLRCSPISGHKSVSWYQQVLGQGPQFIFQYYEKEERGRGNFPDRFSARQFPNYSSELNVNALLLGDSALYLCASSQGTGRHEQFFGPGTRLTVL.

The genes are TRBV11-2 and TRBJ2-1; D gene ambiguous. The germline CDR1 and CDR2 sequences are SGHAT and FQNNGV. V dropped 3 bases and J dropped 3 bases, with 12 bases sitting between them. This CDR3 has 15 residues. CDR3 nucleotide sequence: TGTGCCAGCAGCTTTTTGGTATCTGGCTACAATGAGCAGTTCTTC. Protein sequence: CASSFLVSGYNEQFF.

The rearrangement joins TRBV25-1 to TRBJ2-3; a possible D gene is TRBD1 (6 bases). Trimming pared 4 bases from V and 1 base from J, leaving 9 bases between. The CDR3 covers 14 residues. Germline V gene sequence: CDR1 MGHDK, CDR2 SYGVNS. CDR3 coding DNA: TGTGCCAGCAGTGGCTGGACAGGCACAGATACGCAGTATTTT. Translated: CASSGWTGTDTQYF.

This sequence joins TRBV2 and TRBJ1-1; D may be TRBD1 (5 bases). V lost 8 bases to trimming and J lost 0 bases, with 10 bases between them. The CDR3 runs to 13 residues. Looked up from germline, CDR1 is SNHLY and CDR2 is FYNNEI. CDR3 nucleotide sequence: TGTGCCAGCCTGGGACCGATGAACACTGAAGCTTTCTTT. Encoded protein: CASLGPMNTEAFF.

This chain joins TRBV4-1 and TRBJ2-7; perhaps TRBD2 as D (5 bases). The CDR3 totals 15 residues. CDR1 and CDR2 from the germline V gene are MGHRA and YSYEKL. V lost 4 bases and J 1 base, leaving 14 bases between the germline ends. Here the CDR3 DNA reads TGCGCCAGCAGCCGCCTGCGGTCGGGGTCCTACGAGCAGTACTTC. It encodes CASSRLRSGSYEQYF.

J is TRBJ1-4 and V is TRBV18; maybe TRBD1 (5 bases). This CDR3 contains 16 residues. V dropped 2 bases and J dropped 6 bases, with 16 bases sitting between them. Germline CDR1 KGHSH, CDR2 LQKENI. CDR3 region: CASSPWEAVGDEKLFF. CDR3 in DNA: TGTGCCAGCTCACCATGGGAGGCAGTAGGGGATGAAAAACTGTTTTTT.

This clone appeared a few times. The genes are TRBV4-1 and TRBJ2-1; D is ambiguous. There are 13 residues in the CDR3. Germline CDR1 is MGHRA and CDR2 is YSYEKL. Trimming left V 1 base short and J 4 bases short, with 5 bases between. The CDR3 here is CASSQVRYNEQFF. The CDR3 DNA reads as TGCGCCAGCAGCCAAGTACGGTACAATGAGCAGTTCTTC.

In DNA, the CDR3 is TGTGCCAGCAGGGGGATTACAGATACGCAGTATTTT. This gives the protein CASRGITDTQYF. The rearrangement uses TRBV28 and TRBJ2-3; D unclear. Between the trimmed V and J ends, which lost 6 bases and 3 bases, there was a span of 7 bases. This CDR3 is 12 amino acids long. The germline gives CDR1 MDHEN, CDR2 SYDVKM.

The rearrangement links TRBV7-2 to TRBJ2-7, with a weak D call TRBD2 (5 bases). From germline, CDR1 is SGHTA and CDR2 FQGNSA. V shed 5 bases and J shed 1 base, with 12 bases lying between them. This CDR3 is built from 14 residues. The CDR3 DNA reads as TGTGCCAGCAGCCGTAGTGGAGGATCCTACGAGCAGTACTTC. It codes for CASSRSGGSYEQYF.

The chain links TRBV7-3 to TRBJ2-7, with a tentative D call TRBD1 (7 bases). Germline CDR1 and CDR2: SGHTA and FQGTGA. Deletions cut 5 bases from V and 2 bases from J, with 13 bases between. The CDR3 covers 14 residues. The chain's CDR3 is CASSPGGGPYEQYF. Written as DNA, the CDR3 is TGTGCCAGCAGCCCCGGAGGGGGCCCCTACGAGCAGTACTTC.

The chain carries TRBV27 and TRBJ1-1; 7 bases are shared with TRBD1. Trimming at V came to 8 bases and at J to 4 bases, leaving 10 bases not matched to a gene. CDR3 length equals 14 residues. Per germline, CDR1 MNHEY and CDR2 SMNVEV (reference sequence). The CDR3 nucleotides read TGTGCCAGCTGGAAGGGGGCCATTGGCACTGAAGCTTTCTTT. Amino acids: CASWKGAIGTEAFF.